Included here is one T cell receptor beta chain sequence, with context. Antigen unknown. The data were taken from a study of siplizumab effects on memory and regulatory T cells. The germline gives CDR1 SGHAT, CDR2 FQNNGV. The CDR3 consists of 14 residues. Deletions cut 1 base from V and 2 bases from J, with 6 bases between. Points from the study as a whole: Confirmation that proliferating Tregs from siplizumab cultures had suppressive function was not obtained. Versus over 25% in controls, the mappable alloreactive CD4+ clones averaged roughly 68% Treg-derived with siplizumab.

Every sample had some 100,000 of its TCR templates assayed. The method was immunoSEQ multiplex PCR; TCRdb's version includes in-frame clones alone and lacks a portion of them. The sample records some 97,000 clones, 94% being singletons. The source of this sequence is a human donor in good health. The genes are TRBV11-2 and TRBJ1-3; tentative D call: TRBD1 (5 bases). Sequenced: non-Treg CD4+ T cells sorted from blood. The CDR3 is CASSLAGTGNTIYF. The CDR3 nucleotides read TGTGCCAGCAGCTTAGCAGGGACTGGAAACACCATATATTTT.